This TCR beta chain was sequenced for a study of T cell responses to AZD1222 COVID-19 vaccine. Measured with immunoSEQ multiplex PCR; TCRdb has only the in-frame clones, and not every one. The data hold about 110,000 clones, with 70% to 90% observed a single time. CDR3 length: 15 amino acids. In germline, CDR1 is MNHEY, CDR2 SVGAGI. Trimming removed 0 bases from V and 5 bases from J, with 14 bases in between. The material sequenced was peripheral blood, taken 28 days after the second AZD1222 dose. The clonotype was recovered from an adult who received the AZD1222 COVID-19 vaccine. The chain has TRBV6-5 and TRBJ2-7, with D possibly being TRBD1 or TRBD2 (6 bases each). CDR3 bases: TGTGCCAGCAGTTACTCCGGCAGGGGCGGGGACGAGCAGTACTTC. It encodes CASSYSGRGGDEQYF.